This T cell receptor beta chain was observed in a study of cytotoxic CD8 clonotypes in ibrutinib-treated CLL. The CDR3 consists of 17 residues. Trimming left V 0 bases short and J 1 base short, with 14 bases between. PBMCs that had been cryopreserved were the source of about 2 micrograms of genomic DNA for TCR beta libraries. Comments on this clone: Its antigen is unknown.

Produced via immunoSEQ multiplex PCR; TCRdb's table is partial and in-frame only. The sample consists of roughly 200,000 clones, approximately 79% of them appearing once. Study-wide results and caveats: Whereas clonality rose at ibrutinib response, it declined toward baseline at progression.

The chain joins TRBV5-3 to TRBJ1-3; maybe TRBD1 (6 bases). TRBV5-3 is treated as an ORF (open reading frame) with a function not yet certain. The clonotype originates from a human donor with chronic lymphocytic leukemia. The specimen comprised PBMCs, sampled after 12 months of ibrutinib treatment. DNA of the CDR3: TGTGCCAGAAGCTTGGAAACAGGGTTTGAGTCTGGAAACACCATATATTTT. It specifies CARSLETGFESGNTIYF.